One sample yielded the 18 T cell receptor beta chains listed below, sequenced in a study of T-cell reconstitution after alpha-beta-depleted transplantation in children. It was with unique molecular identifiers that the TCRbeta library was prepared. TCRdb analysed the PCR reads with MiXCR anew, one entry per CDR3 protein. Among about 980,000 distinct CDR3 sequences, less than 30% were seen once, and the ten largest hold around 30%. The material sequenced was PBMCs, mostly from graft donor cells, taken 360 days after TCRalphabeta/CD19-depleted stem cell transplant. The receptor set was obtained from a boy in the first two years of life who had a stem cell transplant for SCID, so the T cells may come from the graft donor.

This clonotype was counted only a few times. The rearrangement uses TRBV5-1 and TRBJ2-7; D unclear. There are 13 residues in the CDR3. Germline lookup yields CDR1 SGHRS and CDR2 YFSETQ. V was shortened by 4 bases and J by 3 bases, with 11 bases between the two germline ends. The CDR3 reads CASSVSSYYEQYF. The CDR3, as DNA: TGCGCCAGCAGCGTTAGTAGTTACTACGAGCAGTACTTC.

The chain recombines TRBV5-1 with TRBJ1-1, with no clear D. Trimming removed 4 bases from V and 3 bases from J, with 13 bases in between. The CDR3 is 14 residues long. CDR1 is SGHRS, CDR2 YFSETQ, per germline. The CDR3: CASSGGFGDTEAFF. The CDR3 DNA reads as TGCGCCAGCAGCGGTGGCTTCGGGGACACTGAAGCTTTCTTT.

This chain links TRBV4-1 with TRBJ1-1, with TRBD1 as a possible D gene (6 bases). CDR1 and CDR2 from the germline V gene are MGHRA and YSYEKL. This CDR3 is built from 15 residues. Trimming took off 3 bases at V and 0 bases at J, with 11 bases between the two ends. The CDR3 is CASSQLTGMNTEAFF. The CDR3 region has the DNA TGCGCCAGCAGCCAGCTAACAGGGATGAACACTGAAGCTTTCTTT.

This clonotype was seen more than once but under ten times. The chain is built from TRBV10-3 and TRBJ2-7, with 7 bases that match TRBD1. Germline trimming cut 6 bases from V and 5 bases from J; bases unmatched to any gene: 1. The germline gives CDR1 ENHRY, CDR2 SYGVKD. The CDR3 consists of 11 residues. The CDR3 bases are TGTGCCATCAGGCAGGGGGACGAGCAGTACTTC. This codes for CAIRQGDEQYF.

The CDR3 sequence: CATSDPVLADTQYF. In DNA form, the CDR3 reads TGTGCCACCAGTGACCCCGTACTAGCAGATACGCAGTATTTT. The chain uses TRBV24-1 and TRBJ2-3; perhaps TRBD2 as D (5 bases). This CDR3 spans 14 amino acids. Trimming shortened V by 4 bases and J by 4 bases, and 11 bases separated the two germline ends. The germline V gene has CDR1 KGHDR and CDR2 SFDVKD.

CDR3 amino acids: CASSQDLRRVYGYTF. The CDR3 region has the DNA TGTGCCAGCAGCCAAGATCTTCGCAGGGTCTATGGCTACACCTTC. The chain couples TRBV3-1 to TRBJ1-2, with D possibly TRBD1 on 5 matching bases. Trimming left V 0 bases short and J 4 bases short, with 12 bases between. Germline V gene data show CDR1 as LGHDT and CDR2 as YNNKEL (reference sequence). There are 15 residues in the CDR3.

This clonotype was observed a few times. J is TRBJ1-1 and V is TRBV12-3 or TRBV12-4; unclear D gene. Deletions cut 8 bases from V and 3 bases from J, with 16 bases between. The CDR3 consists of 14 residues. The CDR3 sequence is CASLKDQWDTEAFF. For the CDR3, the DNA is TGTGCCAGCCTAAAGGACCAGTGGGACACTGAAGCTTTCTTT.

The chain is built from TRBV5-1 and TRBJ2-7; D may be TRBD2 (6 bases). Germline V CDR1 and CDR2: SGHRS, YFSETQ. This CDR3 has 15 residues. V gave up 2 bases and J gave up 3 bases, with 15 bases separating them. In nucleotides, the CDR3 is TGCGCCAGCAGCTTTTACTTGGGACTTGTCTACGAGCAGTACTTC. Protein product: CASSFYLGLVYEQYF.

This sequence joins TRBV28 and TRBJ1-5; D is uncertain. The CDR3 is made up of 14 amino acids. V shed 1 base and J shed 4 bases, with 8 bases lying between them. Germline loops: CDR1 MDHEN, CDR2 SYDVKM. The CDR3 DNA is TGTGCCAGCAGTTTATCACAGCTTAATCAGCCCCAGCATTTT. As protein: CASSLSQLNQPQHF.

The gene calls are TRBV18 and TRBJ1-3; D is unresolved. CDR1 KGHSH and CDR2 LQKENI come from the germline V gene. The CDR3 spans 16 residues. V lost 4 bases to trimming and J lost 4 bases, with 17 bases between them. The CDR3 region has the DNA TGTGCCAGCTCACAGAGCGACCCCAGGACGGGAAACACCATATATTTT. This codes for CASSQSDPRTGNTIYF.

This clonotype appeared a few times. V usage is TRBV20-1 and J usage is TRBJ2-7, with D unclear. Germline CDR1 and CDR2: DFQATT and SNEGSKA (reference sequence). Trimming removed 3 bases from V and 2 bases from J, with 11 bases in between. The CDR3 is 13 amino acids. The CDR3 nucleotides read TGCAGTGCTAGGGCGGACCGCACCTACGAGCAGTACTTC. Amino acids: CSARADRTYEQYF.

CDR3 residues: CASSPPDRDNQPQHF. The CDR3 DNA sequence: TGTGCCAGCAGTCCTCCGGACAGGGACAATCAGCCCCAGCATTTT. The V and J genes are TRBV7-8 and TRBJ1-5; 8 positions agree with TRBD1. V gave up 6 bases and J gave up 3 bases; unmatched junction bases: 7. Germline V CDR1 and CDR2: SGHVS, FQNEAQ. This CDR3 has 15 residues.

This chain joins TRBV29-1 and TRBJ1-1; perhaps TRBD1 as D (5 bases). This CDR3 is built from 10 residues. Trimming took off 4 bases at V and 8 bases at J, with 8 bases between the two ends. The V gene's germline CDR1 is SQVTM and CDR2 ANQGSEA. This chain's CDR3 is CSVGGREAFF. The DNA for the CDR3 is TGCAGCGTTGGGGGGAGGGAAGCTTTCTTT.

The J gene is TRBJ2-7, the V gene TRBV30; possibly TRBD1 or TRBD2 for D (5 bases each). Per germline, CDR1 GTSNPN and CDR2 SVGIG (reference sequence). Trimming stripped 2 bases from V and 2 bases from J, with 10 bases between. CDR3 length equals 13 residues. The CDR3 bases are TGTGCCTGGAGTTTGAGGGGAACCTACGAGCAGTACTTC. Translation gives CAWSLRGTYEQYF.

This chain links TRBV5-1 with TRBJ1-2; D unresolved. Germline-derived CDR1 and CDR2 are SGHRS and YFSETQ. The CDR3 length is 13 residues. Trimming cost V 1 base and J 6 bases, with 10 bases left between them. Here the CDR3 DNA reads TGCGCCAGCAGCTTGTCTCGGGATCATGGCTACACCTTC. Its translation: CASSLSRDHGYTF.

V usage is TRBV27 and J usage is TRBJ2-7, with TRBD2 as a possible D gene (5 bases). CDR1 and CDR2 from the germline V gene are MNHEY and SMNVEV (reference sequence). Trimming took off 4 bases at V and 6 bases at J, with 19 bases between the two ends. CDR3 length: 15 amino acids. CDR3 coding DNA: TGTGCCAGCAGTTCGAGGGTGCGGGCTACAAGCGAGCAGTACTTC. Translating it yields CASSSRVRATSEQYF.

This rearrangement joins TRBV5-1 to TRBJ1-4, with 7 bases lining up with TRBD1. This CDR3 is 13 amino acids long. V shed 5 bases and J 8 bases; nucleotides not matched to a gene: 6. CDR1 and CDR2 (germline): SGHRS, YFSETQ. The CDR3 DNA is TGCGCCAGCAGTGAGGGGGCTATCGAAAAACTGTTTTTT. It yields the protein CASSEGAIEKLFF.

The CDR3 region has the DNA TGTGCCAGCTCACCACCTACGGGGGGCCTCTCCTACAATGAGCAGTTCTTC. Translated: CASSPPTGGLSYNEQFF. This rearrangement joins TRBV18 to TRBJ2-1, with a weak D call TRBD2 (7 bases). The CDR3 has 17 residues. V lost 0 bases, J lost 0 bases, and 12 bases lay in between. The germline CDR1 and CDR2 sequences are KGHSH and LQKENI.